The 27 T cell receptor beta chains in this list originate from one sample, sequenced in a study of T cells after yellow fever vaccination. From the 5' RACE reads, TCRdb called clonotypes with MiXCR, one entry per CDR3 protein. The table has approximately 93,000 distinct CDR3 sequences, around 5.8% seen once. The sequencing here drew on CD8+ T cells sorted from PBMCs, taken 10 days after the yellow fever booster vaccination. The receptors were sampled from a man between 18 and 35 years old who received the YFV17D yellow fever vaccine.

CDR3 sequence (DNA): TGTGCCAGCAGCCCCAGCCCCCTACTGCCAGATACGCAGTATTTT. Translating gives CASSPSPLLPDTQYF. This sequence joins TRBV7-3 and TRBJ2-3, with D unclear. Trimming removed 5 bases from V and 4 bases from J, with 16 bases in between. Germline V gives CDR1 SGHTA, CDR2 FQGTGA. This CDR3 has 15 amino acids.

This chain links TRBV6-5 with TRBJ1-1; TRBD1 is a possible D gene (5 bases). CDR3 size: 15 residues. Germline V gene sequence: CDR1 MNHEY, CDR2 SVGAGI. The V end lost 0 bases, the J end lost 1 base, and 9 bases lay between the germline ends. The CDR3, as DNA: TGTGCCAGCAGTTACTCGGGGCCAGCGAACACTGAAGCTTTCTTT. This codes for CASSYSGPANTEAFF.

This clonotype was picked up many times. The chain couples TRBV28 to TRBJ2-7, with a weak D call TRBD1 (6 bases). Germline V gene lookup returns CDR1 MDHEN and CDR2 SYDVKM. With 2 bases removed from V and 1 base from J, the gap between germline ends came to 12 bases. The CDR3 is made up of 15 amino acids. The CDR3 region is CASSLGQSESYEQYV. The CDR3 nucleotides are TGTGCCAGCAGTTTAGGACAGTCAGAATCCTACGAGCAGTACGTC.

This clonotype was found a few times. DNA for the CDR3: TGTGCCAGCAGCCTAGTTCTGCGGGGCTATAATTCACCCCTCCACTTT. Translation gives CASSLVLRGYNSPLHF. The chain uses TRBV7-9 and TRBJ1-6; D gene ambiguous. Between the trimmed V and J ends, which lost 5 bases and 3 bases, there was a span of 14 bases. CDR3 length: 16 amino acids. Per germline, CDR1 SEHNR and CDR2 FQNEAQ (reference sequence).

V usage is TRBV4-1 and J usage is TRBJ2-4; perhaps TRBD2 as D (5 bases). V lost 4 bases and J lost 3, with 19 bases in between. This CDR3 is 17 amino acids long. Germline V gene sequence: CDR1 MGHRA, CDR2 YSYEKL. The CDR3 here is CASSPGPGIVVKNIQYF. CDR3 DNA sequence: TGCGCCAGCAGCCCGGGCCCCGGGATTGTGGTCAAAAACATTCAGTACTTC.

This clonotype was seen more than once but under ten times. The germline gene is not matched at one end of the junction; a read error may be the cause. This sequence joins TRBV6-6 and TRBJ2-2, with TRBD2 matching 9 bases. Germline V gives CDR1 MNHNY, CDR2 SVGAGI (reference sequence). This CDR3 is built from 19 residues. CDR3 in DNA: TGTGCCAGCAGTTACTCCAAGGTTGCTAGCGGGGCGAACACCGGGGACCTGTTTTTT. It specifies CASSYSKVASGANTGDLFF.

This clonotype has at least ten counts. The chain uses TRBV5-1 and TRBJ1-4; no firm D call. V was pared by 3 bases and J by 8 bases, with 17 bases between. CDR1 and CDR2 from the germline V gene are SGHRS and YFSETQ. This CDR3 comprises 15 residues. The CDR3 protein is CASSSTGSEGEKLFF. As DNA, the CDR3 is TGCGCCAGCAGCTCGACGGGCTCCGAAGGGGAAAAACTGTTTTTT.

The chain links TRBV7-3 to TRBJ1-1, with no clear D. V was cut by 3 bases and J by 5 bases, with 7 bases left in between. In germline, CDR1 is SGHTA, CDR2 FQGTGA. The CDR3 is made up of 12 amino acids. The CDR3, as DNA: TGTGCCAGCAGCTTCAGTGGGACTGAAGCTTTCTTT. Amino acid sequence: CASSFSGTEAFF.

This clonotype was counted at least ten times. The J gene is TRBJ2-2, the V gene TRBV6-4; 9 positions agree with TRBD1. Per the germline V gene, CDR1 is MRHNA and CDR2 is SNTAGT. The CDR3 runs 14 residues. The J segment lost 7 bases and the V segment lost 0 bases, leaving 0 bases of the junction unmatched. CDR3 bases: TGTGCCAGCAGTGACTCGACAGGGGGCGGGGAGCTGTTTTTT. Its translation: CASSDSTGGGELFF.

This clonotype was picked up a small number of times. The chain couples TRBV12-3 or TRBV12-4 to TRBJ1-1, with unresolved D. Trimming shortened V by 5 bases and J by 0 bases, and 13 bases separated the two germline ends. The CDR3 runs to 15 residues. CDR3 residues: CASSIWRRLNTEAFF. The CDR3 bases are TGTGCCAGCAGTATTTGGCGGAGATTGAACACTGAAGCTTTCTTT.

This clonotype was counted a few times. V and J are TRBV11-2 and TRBJ2-3; D uncertain. This CDR3 contains 13 residues. Germline V gene data show CDR1 as SGHAT and CDR2 as FQNNGV. The V end was cut by 0 bases, the J end by 3 bases, with 4 bases between. CDR3 residues: CASSLERTDTQYF. The CDR3 bases are TGTGCCAGCAGCTTAGAAAGGACAGATACGCAGTATTTT.

The chain has TRBV28 and TRBJ2-1; 9 bases line up with TRBD2. This CDR3 spans 15 amino acids. J gave up 5 bases and V 4 bases, and 6 bases lay outside the gene matches. Germline values: CDR1 MDHEN, CDR2 SYDVKM. The CDR3, as DNA: TGTGCCAGCAGTTCTGGACTAGCGTTAGACAATGAGCAGTTCTTC. Its protein is CASSSGLALDNEQFF.

Many counts were recorded for this clonotype. This chain links TRBV4-3 with TRBJ2-7; D gene unclear. The CDR3 contains 13 residues. Germline values: CDR1 LGHNA, CDR2 YSLEER. With 3 bases removed from V and 1 base from J, the gap between germline ends came to 7 bases. CDR3 coding DNA: TGCGCCAGCAGCCACGGCGGTTCCTACGAGCAGTACTTC. Its protein product is CASSHGGSYEQYF.

The chain uses TRBV4-1 and TRBJ2-3, with D unresolved. The germline V gene encodes CDR1 MGHRA and CDR2 YSYEKL. This CDR3 spans 12 amino acids. With 1 base removed from V and 5 bases from J, the gap between germline ends came to 4 bases. The CDR3 region is CASSQGIDTQYF. CDR3 in DNA: TGCGCCAGCAGCCAAGGTATAGATACGCAGTATTTT.

This sequence joins TRBV5-1 and TRBJ1-1, with 7 bases fitting TRBD1. The CDR3 contains 17 residues. CDR1 is SGHRS, CDR2 YFSETQ, per germline. Trimming took 1 base from V and 1 from J; bases not matched to a gene: 10. CDR3 in DNA: TGCGCCAGCAGCTTGATCCCAGGGGGAGAAACGAACACTGAAGCTTTCTTT. Protein product: CASSLIPGGETNTEAFF. Together with reference TRBV5-1 and TRBJ1-1, the CDR3 gives the full variable domain: KAGVTQTPRYLIKTRGQQVTLSCSPISGHRSVSWYQQTPGQGLQFLFEYFSETQRNKGNFPGRFSGRQFSNSRSEMNVSTLELGDSALYLCASSLIPGGETNTEAFFGQGTRLTVV.

The chain employs TRBV20-1 and TRBJ2-7, with D possibly being TRBD1 or TRBD2 (5 bases each). The CDR3 is 13 amino acids. Looked up from germline, CDR1 is DFQATT and CDR2 is SNEGSKA (reference sequence). Trimming left V 1 base short and J 0 bases short, with 7 bases between. The CDR3 DNA follows: TGCAGTGCTAGAGCAGGGAGCTCCTACGAGCAGTACGTC. Its protein is CSARAGSSYEQYV.

The V call is TRBV20-1, the J call TRBJ2-1; 11 bases align to TRBD2. CDR1 DFQATT and CDR2 SNEGSKA come from the germline V gene (reference sequence). J gave up 6 bases and V 4 bases, and 2 bases lay outside the gene matches. CDR3 size: 13 residues. The CDR3 spells CSANSGGVNEQFF. For the CDR3, the DNA is TGCAGTGCTAATAGCGGGGGGGTCAATGAGCAGTTCTTC.

The chain links TRBV7-2 to TRBJ1-3; D gene unclear. CDR1 is SGHTA and CDR2 is FQGNSA in the germline V gene. This CDR3 region has 16 residues. V lost 2 bases to trimming and J lost 0 bases, with 11 bases between them. The CDR3 DNA reads as TGTGCCAGCAGCTTAAGTCCCGGGAGCTCTGGAAACACCATATATTTT. Translated: CASSLSPGSSGNTIYF.

About this clonotype itself: A much larger clone lies one base from this, so it may be a read error. This chain links TRBV7-2 with TRBJ2-1; 8 nucleotides line up with TRBD2. Germline values: CDR1 SGHTA, CDR2 FQGNSA. The CDR3 consists of 13 residues. The CDR3 loop is CASILPARGGPVF. In DNA form, the CDR3 reads TGTGCCAGCATCCTCCCGGCCCGGGGGGGCCCAGTCTTC.

In its sample, this clonotype was seen many times. V and J are TRBV7-9 and TRBJ1-1; no clear D. CDR3 length equals 15 residues. From germline, CDR1 is SEHNR and CDR2 FQNEAQ (reference sequence). V lost 2 bases and J 7 bases, leaving 17 bases between the germline ends. The CDR3 sequence: CASSLSPRTVSEAFF. The CDR3, as DNA: TGTGCCAGCAGCTTAAGTCCGCGGACTGTCAGTGAAGCTTTCTTT. Full variable domain (rest looked up from reference TRBV7-9 and TRBJ1-1): DTGVSQNPRHKITKRGQNVTFRCDPISEHNRLYWYRQTLGQGPEFLTYFQNEAQLEKSRLLSDRFSAERPKGSFSTLEIQRTEQGDSAMYLCASSLSPRTVSEAFFGQGTRLTVV.

This clonotype was seen repeatedly, ten times or more. J is TRBJ2-1 and V is TRBV29-1; possible D gene TRBD2, 5 bases. Germline loops: CDR1 SQVTM, CDR2 ANQGSEA. The CDR3 loop spans 14 amino acids. V was trimmed by 1 base and J by 1 base, leaving 8 bases between them. The CDR3 reads CSVEVPGSYNEQFF. The CDR3 region has the DNA TGCAGCGTTGAAGTCCCGGGGTCCTACAATGAGCAGTTCTTC.

The chain uses TRBV28 and TRBJ2-7, with 9 positions matching TRBD1. The germline V gene has CDR1 MDHEN and CDR2 SYDVKM. This CDR3 contains 13 residues. Trimming cost V 5 bases and J 13 bases; bases outside gene matches: 12. The CDR3 nucleotides are TGTGCCAGCAGTCTAAATCGGGACAGGGATTTATACGTC. It is translated as CASSLNRDRDLYV.

The V call is TRBV28, the J call TRBJ2-7; tentative D call: TRBD2 (6 bases). This CDR3 is 16 amino acids long. V was shortened by 6 bases and J by 0 bases, with 18 bases between the two germline ends. The V gene's germline CDR1 is MDHEN and CDR2 SYDVKM. As DNA, the CDR3 is TGTGCCAGCAGCCTCATCATAGGAGGGACCTCCTACGAGCAGTACTTC. This gives the protein CASSLIIGGTSYEQYF.

This clonotype has a handful of counts. V gene TRBV7-6 combines with J gene TRBJ2-3; 9 nucleotides align to TRBD2. Germline V gene lookup returns CDR1 SGHVS and CDR2 FNYEAQ. V lost 2 bases, J lost 5 bases, and 2 bases stayed unmatched. The CDR3 spans 14 residues. CDR3: CASSLLAGRDTQYF. Here the CDR3 DNA reads TGTGCCAGCAGCTTACTAGCGGGGAGAGATACGCAGTATTTT.

This chain links TRBV6-6 with TRBJ2-1, with 13 bases identical to TRBD2. Germline CDR1 MNHNY, CDR2 SVGAGI (reference sequence). V was pared by 0 bases and J by 13 bases, with 12 bases of the junction left unmatched. The CDR3 totals 17 residues. The CDR3 reads CASSYSIVPGLAGAQFF. In DNA, the CDR3 is TGTGCCAGCAGTTACTCGATAGTACCCGGACTAGCGGGGGCCCAGTTCTTC.

This clonotype was found many times. The J gene is TRBJ2-5, the V gene TRBV12-3 or TRBV12-4, with 7 bases matching TRBD1. Trimming at V came to 4 bases and at J to 6 bases, leaving 11 bases not matched to a gene. This CDR3 has 15 residues. CDR3 DNA: TGTGCCAGCAGTTCCCTCGAGACAGGGAGAAAGACCCAGTACTTC. It yields the protein CASSSLETGRKTQYF.

The J gene is TRBJ2-3, the V gene TRBV7-3, with TRBD2 matching over 10 bases. CDR3 size: 15 residues. The junction had 7 bases not matched to a gene; V was cut back by 5 bases and J by 5 bases. Germline CDR1 is SGHTA and CDR2 is FQGTGA. CDR3 bases: TGTGCCAGCAGCCATGGGACTAGCGAGGAAGATACGCAGTATTTT. Amino acid sequence: CASSHGTSEEDTQYF.